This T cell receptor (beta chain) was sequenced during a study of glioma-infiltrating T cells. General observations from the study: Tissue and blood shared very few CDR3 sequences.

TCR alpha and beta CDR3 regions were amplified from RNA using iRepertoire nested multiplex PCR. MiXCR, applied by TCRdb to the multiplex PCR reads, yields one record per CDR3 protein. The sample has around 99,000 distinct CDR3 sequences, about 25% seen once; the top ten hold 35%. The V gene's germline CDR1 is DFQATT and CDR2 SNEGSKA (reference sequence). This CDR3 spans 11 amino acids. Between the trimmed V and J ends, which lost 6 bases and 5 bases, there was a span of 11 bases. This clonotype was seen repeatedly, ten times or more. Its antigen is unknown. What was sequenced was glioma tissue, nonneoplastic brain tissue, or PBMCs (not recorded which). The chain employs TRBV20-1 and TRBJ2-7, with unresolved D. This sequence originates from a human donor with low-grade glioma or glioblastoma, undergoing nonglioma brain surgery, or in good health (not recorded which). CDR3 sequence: CSAVPRDEQYF. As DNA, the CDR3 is TGCAGTGCAGTTCCCCGGGACGAGCAGTACTTC.